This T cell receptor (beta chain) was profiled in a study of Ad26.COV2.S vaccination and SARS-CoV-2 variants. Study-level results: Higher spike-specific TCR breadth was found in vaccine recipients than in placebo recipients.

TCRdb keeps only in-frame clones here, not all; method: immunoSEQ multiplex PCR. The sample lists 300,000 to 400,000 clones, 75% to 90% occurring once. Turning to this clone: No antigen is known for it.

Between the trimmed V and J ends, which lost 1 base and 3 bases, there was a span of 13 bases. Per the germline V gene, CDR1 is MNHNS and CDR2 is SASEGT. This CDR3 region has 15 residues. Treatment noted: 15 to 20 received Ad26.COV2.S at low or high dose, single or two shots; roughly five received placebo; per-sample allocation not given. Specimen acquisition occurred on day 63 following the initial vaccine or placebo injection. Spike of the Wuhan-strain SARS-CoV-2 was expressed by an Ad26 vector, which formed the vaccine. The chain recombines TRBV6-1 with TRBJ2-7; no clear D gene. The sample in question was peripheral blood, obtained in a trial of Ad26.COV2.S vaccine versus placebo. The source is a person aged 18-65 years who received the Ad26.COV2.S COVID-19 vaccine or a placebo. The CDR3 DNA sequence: TGTGCCAGCAGTGAAGTGCAGGAAGGGTACTACGAGCAGTACTTC. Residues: CASSEVQEGYYEQYF.